The 2 T cell receptor beta chains in this list originate from one sample, sequenced in a study of T cells in localized non-small cell lung cancer. Assay: immunoSEQ multiplex PCR; the TCRdb copy retains only in-frame clones and omits some. The data contain around 30,000 clones, about 80% of them seen just once; the ten biggest clones take up 16%. The sequences come from peripheral blood, collected before any cancer treatment. The receptor source for this set is a male donor older than 55 with stage III squamous cell lung carcinoma.

This clone was detected once. The J gene is TRBJ2-5, the V gene TRBV18; D is perhaps TRBD1 or TRBD2 (5 bases each). Trimming left V 4 bases short and J 10 bases short, with 13 bases between. CDR3 size: 12 residues. CDR1 and CDR2 from the germline V gene are KGHSH and LQKENI. The CDR3 is CASSLEEGNQYF. The DNA of the CDR3 is TGTGCCAGCTCACTGGAAGAGGGGAACCAGTACTTC.

This clone was counted between two and nine times. V is TRBV6-5 and J is TRBJ1-3; D is ambiguous. Germline V gives CDR1 MNHEY, CDR2 SVGAGI. The CDR3 sequence is 14 residues long. Trimming pared 2 bases from V and 4 bases from J, leaving 9 bases between. CDR3 bases: TGTGCCAGCAGTTACGGGGAATCCGGAAACACCATATATTTT. It is translated as CASSYGESGNTIYF.